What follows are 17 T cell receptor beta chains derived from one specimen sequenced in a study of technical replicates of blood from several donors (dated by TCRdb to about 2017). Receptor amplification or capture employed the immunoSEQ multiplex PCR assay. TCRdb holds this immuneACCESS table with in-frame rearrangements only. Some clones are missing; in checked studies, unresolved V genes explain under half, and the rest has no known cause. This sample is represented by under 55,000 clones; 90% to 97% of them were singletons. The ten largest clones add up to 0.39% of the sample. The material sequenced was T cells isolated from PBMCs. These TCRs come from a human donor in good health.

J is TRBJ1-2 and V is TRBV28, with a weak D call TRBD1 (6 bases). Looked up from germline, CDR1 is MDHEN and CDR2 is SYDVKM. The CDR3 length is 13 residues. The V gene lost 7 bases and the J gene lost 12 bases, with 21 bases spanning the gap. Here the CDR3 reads CASTGRGKMANTF. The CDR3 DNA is TGTGCCAGCACGGGCAGGGGAAAAATGGCTAACACCTTC.

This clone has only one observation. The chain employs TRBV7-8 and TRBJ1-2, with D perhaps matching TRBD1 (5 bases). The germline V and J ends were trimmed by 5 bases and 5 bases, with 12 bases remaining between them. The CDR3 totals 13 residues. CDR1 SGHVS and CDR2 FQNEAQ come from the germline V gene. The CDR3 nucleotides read TGTGCCAGCAGCCCAGGAAGGGGATATGGCTACACCTTC. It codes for CASSPGRGYGYTF.

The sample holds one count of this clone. For the CDR3, the DNA is TGCAGCGTTTGCGTGGGACAGGGAAACACTGAAGCTTTCTTT. Its translation: CSVCVGQGNTEAFF. V usage is TRBV29-1 and J usage is TRBJ1-1, with 9 bases that match TRBD1. With 5 bases clipped from V and 2 bases from J, the junction kept 6 bases outside the gene matches. The CDR3 contains 14 residues. Per germline, CDR1 SQVTM and CDR2 ANQGSEA.

The CDR3: CASSSGLAASYEQYF. CDR3 coding DNA: TGTGCCAGCAGCTCAGGACTAGCGGCCTCCTACGAGCAGTACTTC. V gene TRBV13 combines with J gene TRBJ2-7; 10 positions match TRBD2. Trimming at V came to 4 bases and at J to 0 bases, leaving 3 bases not matched to a gene. The germline V gene encodes CDR1 PRHDT and CDR2 FYEKMQ (reference sequence). The length of the CDR3 is 15 residues.

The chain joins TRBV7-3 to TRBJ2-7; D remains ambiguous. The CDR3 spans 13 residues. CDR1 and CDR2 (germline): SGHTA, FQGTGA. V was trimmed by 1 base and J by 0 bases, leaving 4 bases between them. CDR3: CASSLSGSYEQYF. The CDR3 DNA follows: TGTGCCAGCAGCTTAAGCGGCTCCTACGAGCAGTACTTC.

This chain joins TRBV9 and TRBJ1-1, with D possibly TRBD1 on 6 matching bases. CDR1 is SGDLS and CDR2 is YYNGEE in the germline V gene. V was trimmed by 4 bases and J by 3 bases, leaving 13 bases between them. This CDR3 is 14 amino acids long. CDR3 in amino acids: CASSPRQAYTEAFF. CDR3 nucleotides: TGTGCCAGCAGCCCTAGACAGGCTTACACTGAAGCTTTCTTT.

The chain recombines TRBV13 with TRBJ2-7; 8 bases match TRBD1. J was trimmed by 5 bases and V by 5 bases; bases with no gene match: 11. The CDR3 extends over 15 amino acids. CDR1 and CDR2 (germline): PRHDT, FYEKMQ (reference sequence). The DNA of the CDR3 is TGTGCCAGCAGCAAGGGACAGGAGTACTACCACGAGCAGTACTTC. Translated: CASSKGQEYYHEQYF.

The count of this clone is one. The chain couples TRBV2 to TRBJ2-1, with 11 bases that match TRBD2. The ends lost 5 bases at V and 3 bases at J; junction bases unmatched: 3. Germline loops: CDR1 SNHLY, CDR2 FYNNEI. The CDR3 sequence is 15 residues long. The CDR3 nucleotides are TGTGCCAGCAGTATTGGACTAGCGGGCTACAATGAGCAGTTCTTC. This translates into CASSIGLAGYNEQFF.

CDR3 coding DNA: TGTGCCACGAAACAGGGAACTAATGAAAAACTGTTTTTT. Encoded protein: CATKQGTNEKLFF. The chain uses TRBV19 and TRBJ1-4; the D gene is possibly TRBD1 (6 bases). Germline V gene sequence: CDR1 LNHDA, CDR2 SQIVND (reference sequence). The CDR3 totals 13 residues. Trimming pared 10 bases from V and 1 base from J, leaving 10 bases between. Full variable domain (missing parts from reference TRBV19 and TRBJ1-4): DGGITQSPKYLFRKEGQNVTLSCEQNLNHDAMYWYRQDPGQGLRLIYYSQIVNDFQKGDIAEGYSVSREKKESFPLTVTSAQKNPTAFYLCATKQGTNEKLFFGSGTQLSVL.

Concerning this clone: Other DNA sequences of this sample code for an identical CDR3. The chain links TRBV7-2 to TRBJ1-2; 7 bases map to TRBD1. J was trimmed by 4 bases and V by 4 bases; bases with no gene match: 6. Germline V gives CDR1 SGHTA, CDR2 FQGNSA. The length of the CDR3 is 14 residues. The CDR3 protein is CASSSSGTAYGYTF. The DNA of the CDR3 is TGTGCCAGCAGCTCCTCCGGGACAGCCTATGGCTACACCTTC.

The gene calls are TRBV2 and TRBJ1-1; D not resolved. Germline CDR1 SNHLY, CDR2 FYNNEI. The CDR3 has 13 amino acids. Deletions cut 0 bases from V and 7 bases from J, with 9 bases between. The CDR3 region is CASSEAGRFEAFF. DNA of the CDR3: TGTGCCAGCAGTGAAGCTGGGCGTTTTGAAGCTTTCTTT.

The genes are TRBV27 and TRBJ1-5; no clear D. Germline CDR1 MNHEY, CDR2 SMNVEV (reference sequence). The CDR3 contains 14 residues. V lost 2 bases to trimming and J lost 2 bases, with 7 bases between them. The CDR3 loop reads CASSLTRGNQPQHF. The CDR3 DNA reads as TGTGCCAGCAGTTTAACGAGGGGCAATCAGCCCCAGCATTTT.

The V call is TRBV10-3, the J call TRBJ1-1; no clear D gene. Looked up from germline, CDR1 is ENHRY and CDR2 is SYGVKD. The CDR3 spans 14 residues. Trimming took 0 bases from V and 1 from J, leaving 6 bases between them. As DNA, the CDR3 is TGTGCCATCAGTGAGTCGAACGGGAACACTGAAGCTTTCTTT. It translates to CAISESNGNTEAFF.

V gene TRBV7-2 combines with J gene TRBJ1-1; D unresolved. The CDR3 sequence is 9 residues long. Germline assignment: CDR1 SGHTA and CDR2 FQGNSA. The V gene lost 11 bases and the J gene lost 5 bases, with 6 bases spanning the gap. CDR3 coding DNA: TGTGCCGCGGGTACTGAAGCTTTCTTT. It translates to CAAGTEAFF.

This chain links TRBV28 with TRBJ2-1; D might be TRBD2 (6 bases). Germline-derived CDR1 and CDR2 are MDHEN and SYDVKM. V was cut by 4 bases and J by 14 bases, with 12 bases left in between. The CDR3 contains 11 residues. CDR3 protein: CASSSGGEEFF. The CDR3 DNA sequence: TGTGCCAGCAGTTCAGGAGGGGAGGAGTTCTTC.

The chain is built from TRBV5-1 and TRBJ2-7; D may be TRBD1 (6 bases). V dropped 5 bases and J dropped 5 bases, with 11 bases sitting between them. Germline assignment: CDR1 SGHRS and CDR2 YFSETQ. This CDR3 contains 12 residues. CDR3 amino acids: CASSYNRDEQYF. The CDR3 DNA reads TGCGCCAGCAGTTATAACAGGGACGAGCAGTACTTC.

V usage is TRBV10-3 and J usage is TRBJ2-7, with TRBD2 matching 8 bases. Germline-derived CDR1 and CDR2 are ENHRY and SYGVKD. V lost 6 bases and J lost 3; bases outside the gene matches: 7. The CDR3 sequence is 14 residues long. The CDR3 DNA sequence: TGTGCCATCAGGGGGGGACTAGAGAACTACGAGCAGTACTTC. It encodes CAIRGGLENYEQYF.